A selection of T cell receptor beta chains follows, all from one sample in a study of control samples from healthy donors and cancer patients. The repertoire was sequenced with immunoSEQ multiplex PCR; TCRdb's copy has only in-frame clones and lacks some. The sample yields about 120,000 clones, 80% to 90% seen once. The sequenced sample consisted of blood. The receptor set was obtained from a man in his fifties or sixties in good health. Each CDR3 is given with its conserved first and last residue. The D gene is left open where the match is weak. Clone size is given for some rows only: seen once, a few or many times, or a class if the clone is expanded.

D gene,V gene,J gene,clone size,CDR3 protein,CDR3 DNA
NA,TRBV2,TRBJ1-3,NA,CASSEGFSGNTIYF,TGTGCCAGCAGTGAGGGATTCTCTGGAAACACCATATATTTT
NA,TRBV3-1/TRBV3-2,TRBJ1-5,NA,CASSQGRGNNQPQHF,TGTGCCAGCAGCCAAGGGAGGGGGAACAATCAGCCCCAGCATTTT
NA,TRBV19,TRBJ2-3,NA,CASMRGASTDTQYF,TGTGCCAGTATGAGAGGGGCTAGCACAGATACGCAGTATTTT
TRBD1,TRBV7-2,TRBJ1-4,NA,CASSLGGTGSEKLFF,TGTGCCAGCAGCTTAGGGGGGACAGGCTCCGAAAAACTGTTTTTT
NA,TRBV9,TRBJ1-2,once,CASSVEGQGNYGYTF,TGTGCCAGCAGCGTAGAGGGGCAGGGGAACTATGGCTACACCTTC
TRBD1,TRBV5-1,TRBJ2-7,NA,CASSWGDRDPHEQYF,TGCGCCAGCAGCTGGGGAGACAGGGACCCCCACGAGCAGTACTTC
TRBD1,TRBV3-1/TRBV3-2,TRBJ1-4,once,CASSQGVETGTRGKLFF,TGTGCCAGCAGCCAAGGAGTCGAGACAGGGACGAGGGGGAAACTGTTTTTT
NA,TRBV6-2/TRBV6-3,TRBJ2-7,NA,CASSRTVTYEQYF,TGTGCCAGCAGTCGGACAGTTACCTACGAGCAGTACTTC
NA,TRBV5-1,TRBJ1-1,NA,CASSLGGEHVRNTEAFF,TGCGCCAGCAGCTTGGGAGGGGAACATGTTAGGAACACTGAAGCTTTCTTT
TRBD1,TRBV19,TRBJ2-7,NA,CASTGTGGSYEQYF,TGTGCCAGTACCGGGACAGGGGGATCCTACGAGCAGTACTTC
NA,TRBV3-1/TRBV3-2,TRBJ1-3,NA,CASSQAPAAGNTIYF,TGTGCCAGCAGCCAAGCCCCCGCGGCTGGAAACACCATATATTTT
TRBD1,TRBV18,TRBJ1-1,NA,CASSPPTGGGTDTEAFF,TGTGCCAGCTCACCTCCGACAGGGGGAGGGACGGACACTGAAGCTTTCTTT
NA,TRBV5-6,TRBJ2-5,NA,CASSFKSGYQETQYF,TGTGCCAGCAGCTTCAAATCCGGGTACCAAGAGACCCAGTACTTC
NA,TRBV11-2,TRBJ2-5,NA,CATRGLQETQYF,TGTGCCACCCGAGGGCTCCAAGAGACCCAGTACTTC
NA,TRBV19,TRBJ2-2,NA,CASSIIQAANTGELFF,TGTGCCAGTAGTATAATTCAGGCGGCGAACACCGGGGAGCTGTTTTTT
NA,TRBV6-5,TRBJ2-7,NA,CASSFLLGPSEQYF,TGTGCCAGCAGTTTTCTGCTGGGCCCCAGCGAGCAGTACTTC
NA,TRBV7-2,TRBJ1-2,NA,CASSGGQSNYGYTF,TGTGCCAGCAGCGGGGGGCAGAGTAACTATGGCTACACCTTC
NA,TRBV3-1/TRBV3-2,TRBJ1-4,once,CAAGFATNEKLFF,TGTGCCGCTGGGTTTGCAACTAATGAAAAACTGTTTTTT
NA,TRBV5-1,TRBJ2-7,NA,CASSFGGPYEQYF,TGCGCCAGCAGCTTCGGGGGCCCCTACGAGCAGTACTTC
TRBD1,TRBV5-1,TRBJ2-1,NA,CASSLGQGADNEQFF,TGCGCCAGCAGCCTGGGACAGGGGGCGGACAATGAGCAGTTCTTC